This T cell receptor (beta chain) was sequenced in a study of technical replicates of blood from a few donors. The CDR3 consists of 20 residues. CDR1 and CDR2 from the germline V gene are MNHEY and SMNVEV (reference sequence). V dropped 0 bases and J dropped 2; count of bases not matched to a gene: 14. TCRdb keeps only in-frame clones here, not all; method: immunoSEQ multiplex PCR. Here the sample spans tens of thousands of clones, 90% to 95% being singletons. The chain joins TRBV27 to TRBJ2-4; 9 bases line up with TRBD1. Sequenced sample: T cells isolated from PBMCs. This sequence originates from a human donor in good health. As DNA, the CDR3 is TGTGCCAGCAGTTTATCCAAAATACAGGGGGCCTCCTTTACCAAAAACATTCAGTACTTC. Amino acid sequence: CASSLSKIQGASFTKNIQYF.